These 18 T cell receptor beta chains share one sample of origin, sequenced in a study of CXCR3-negative and CXCR3-positive naive CD8 T cells. The study made its TRB cDNA libraries by 5' RACE, adding UMI labels. Following a re-call of the 5' RACE reads, TCRdb has one entry per CDR3 protein and lacks DNA. Recorded for this sample: approximately 39,000 distinct CDR3 sequences. The sequenced material came from memory CD8+ T cells from blood. These receptors all come from a human donor in good health. Some clones in this sample may be carry-over from other donors' samples.

The chain recombines TRBV12-3 or TRBV12-4 with TRBJ2-7. There are 14 residues in the CDR3. The CDR3 spells CASSLSGSTYEQYF.

V and J are TRBV7-9 and TRBJ2-4; TCRdb lists TRBD1, though no DNA is available to test this call. The germline CDR1 and CDR2 sequences are SEHNR and FQNEAQ (reference sequence). The CDR3 runs to 16 residues. CDR3 loop: CASSSRDRGEGNIQYF.

The chain's CDR3 is CASSQGTGTDTQYF. The rearrangement links TRBV4-3 to TRBJ2-3. From germline, CDR1 is LGHNA and CDR2 YSLEER. The CDR3 is made up of 14 amino acids.

V is TRBV4-3 and J is TRBJ1-1; there is no DNA to check the TCRdb D call of TRBD1. The CDR3 has 18 amino acids. Germline V CDR1 and CDR2: LGHNA, YSLEER. CDR3 protein: CASSQETGLRRGGTEAFF.

This chain joins TRBV5-1 and TRBJ2-3. The CDR3 runs 15 residues. Germline CDR1 and CDR2: SGHRS and YFSETQ. The chain's CDR3 is CASSLSSTSTDTQYF.

The chain carries TRBV30 and TRBJ2-7. The CDR3 has 13 amino acids. Germline lookup yields CDR1 GTSNPN and CDR2 SVGIG (reference sequence). CDR3 residues: CAWSYREPYEQYF.

The V call is TRBV5-1, the J call TRBJ2-7; TCRdb returns TRBD1, unconfirmable since there is no DNA. Looked up from germline, CDR1 is SGHRS and CDR2 is YFSETQ. The CDR3 has 17 residues. The CDR3 is CASSNEPGQQPSYEQYF.

The chain uses TRBV4-2 and TRBJ2-2; with no DNA, the TCRdb D assignment of TRBD1 cannot be verified. This CDR3 is built from 16 residues. Germline CDR1 reads LGHNA; CDR2 reads YNFKEQ. This CDR3 reads CASSPRDSFLPGELFF.

V and J are TRBV14 and TRBJ2-3. CDR3 length equals 17 residues. Germline V CDR1 and CDR2: SGHDN, FVKESK. The CDR3 region is CASSRDTTLTRTDTQYF.

The genes are TRBV7-2 and TRBJ2-7; TCRdb's D call of TRBD1 is untestable without DNA. The CDR3 contains 14 residues. Germline V gives CDR1 SGHTA, CDR2 FQGNSA. CDR3 sequence: CASSLEVARDEQYF.

The chain employs TRBV28 and TRBJ1-5; TCRdb names TRBD1, which stays unverified in the absence of DNA. Germline-derived CDR1 and CDR2 are MDHEN and SYDVKM. CDR3 length equals 18 residues. The CDR3 sequence: CASSLRDRVIPSRQPQHF.

The CDR3 protein is CASSHSTLYEQYF. This sequence joins TRBV28 and TRBJ2-7. CDR3 size: 13 residues. Germline assignment: CDR1 MDHEN and CDR2 SYDVKM. The full variable domain, in which reference TRBV28 and TRBJ2-7 provide the parts outside the CDR3, is DVKVTQSSRYLVKRTGEKVFLECVQDMDHENMFWYRQDPGLGLRLIYFSYDVKMKEKGDIPEGYSVSREKKERFSLILESASTNQTSMYLCASSHSTLYEQYFGPGTRLTVT.

The chain links TRBV5-1 to TRBJ2-1; no DNA is available, so the TRBD1 call from TCRdb remains unchecked. The CDR3 is 14 residues long. Germline-derived CDR1 and CDR2 are SGHRS and YFSETQ. The CDR3 spells CASSFSQGNNEQFF. Using reference TRBV5-1 and TRBJ2-1 for the parts outside the CDR3, the full variable domain is KAGVTQTPRYLIKTRGQQVTLSCSPISGHRSVSWYQQTPGQGLQFLFEYFSETQRNKGNFPGRFSGRQFSNSRSEMNVSTLELGDSALYLCASSFSQGNNEQFFGPGTRLTVL.

This sequence joins TRBV28 and TRBJ2-7; there is no DNA to check the TCRdb D call of TRBD1. The CDR3 length is 16 residues. Germline V gene data show CDR1 as MDHEN and CDR2 as SYDVKM. CDR3 in amino acids: CASSHPLGQGLYEQYF.

This clonotype is deemed medium-sized by its frequency. The chain recombines TRBV6-4 with TRBJ2-1. Per germline, CDR1 MRHNA and CDR2 SNTAGT. The CDR3 runs to 13 residues. CDR3 in amino acids: CASSDSFYNEQFF.

This rearrangement joins TRBV6-4 to TRBJ2-2. In germline, CDR1 is MRHNA, CDR2 SNTAGT. This CDR3 has 13 residues. This chain's CDR3 is CASSDKNTGELFF.

The chain employs TRBV25-1 and TRBJ2-1. CDR1 MGHDK and CDR2 SYGVNS come from the germline V gene. The CDR3 is 15 amino acids. The CDR3 loop reads CASSAVGFSHNEQFF.

The rearrangement uses TRBV13 and TRBJ2-5; TCRdb indicates TRBD1, and absent DNA this call remains unverified. The CDR3 spans 16 residues. Germline lookup yields CDR1 PRHDT and CDR2 FYEKMQ (reference sequence). The CDR3 here is CASSSRTGDPLGTQYF. The full variable domain, its missing parts supplied by reference TRBV13 and TRBJ2-5, is AAGVIQSPRHLIKEKRETATLKCYPIPRHDTVYWYQQGPGQDPQFLISFYEKMQSDKGSIPDRFSAQQFSDYHSELNMSSLELGDSALYFCASSSRTGDPLGTQYFGPGTRLLVL.